The 32 T cell receptor beta chains listed next were all sequenced from one sample in a study of T cell responses to AZD1222 COVID-19 vaccine. The data were produced by immunoSEQ multiplex PCR, yet TCRdb's version contains in-frame clones alone and is incomplete. This sample has roughly 80,000 clones; under 95% occur once, and the top ten carry 4% to 5%. The sample here was peripheral blood, taken on day 0 of AZD1222 vaccination. The receptors here all came from an adult in good health.

The chain couples TRBV11-2 to TRBJ1-2; maybe TRBD1 (5 bases). The ends were cut back, 1 base at V and 3 bases at J, with 9 bases in the middle. Germline assignment: CDR1 SGHAT and CDR2 FQNNGV. The CDR3 contains 14 residues. This CDR3 reads CASSLGGTDYGYTF. CDR3 DNA: TGTGCCAGCAGCTTAGGTGGGACGGACTATGGCTACACCTTC.

The chain carries TRBV7-9 and TRBJ1-6, with TRBD1 matching over 7 bases. The trim removed 11 bases at V and 11 bases at J, leaving 18 bases unmatched. The length of the CDR3 is 15 residues. CDR1 and CDR2 (germline): SEHNR, FQNEAQ (reference sequence). CDR3 protein: CASGGNSNRGTPLHF. As DNA, the CDR3 is TGTGCCTCAGGGGGGAATAGTAATCGTGGTACACCCCTCCACTTT. Together with reference TRBV7-9 and TRBJ1-6, the CDR3 gives the full variable domain: DTGVSQNPRHKITKRGQNVTFRCDPISEHNRLYWYRQTLGQGPEFLTYFQNEAQLEKSRLLSDRFSAERPKGSFSTLEIQRTEQGDSAMYLCASGGNSNRGTPLHFGNGTRLTVT.

The J gene is TRBJ1-4, the V gene TRBV7-2; the D is unclear. Germline V lookup: CDR1 SGHTA, CDR2 FQGNSA. V shed 3 bases and J shed 4 bases, with 6 bases lying between them. This CDR3 spans 13 amino acids. This CDR3 reads CASSFQLNEKLFF. CDR3 sequence (DNA): TGTGCCAGCAGCTTTCAACTTAATGAAAAACTGTTTTTT.

This sequence joins TRBV18 and TRBJ2-2, with D tentatively TRBD1 (5 bases). V shed 0 bases and J shed 6 bases, with 5 bases lying between them. Germline V gene sequence: CDR1 KGHSH, CDR2 LQKENI. The CDR3 sequence is 13 residues long. The CDR3 is CASSPPGPGELFF. In nucleotides, the CDR3 is TGTGCCAGCTCACCACCGGGGCCCGGGGAGCTGTTTTTT.

The chain has TRBV28 and TRBJ1-3, with 7 bases matching TRBD1. This CDR3 has 14 residues. V shed 11 bases and J 2 bases; nucleotides not matched to a gene: 9. The V gene's germline CDR1 is MDHEN and CDR2 SYDVKM. CDR3 amino acids: CASLLTGAGNTIYF. In nucleotides, the CDR3 is TGTGCCTCCCTCCTTACAGGGGCTGGAAACACCATATATTTT.

V gene TRBV9 combines with J gene TRBJ2-5, with D unclear. The CDR3 consists of 14 residues. Trimming took 0 bases from V and 4 from J, leaving 10 bases between them. Germline V gives CDR1 SGDLS, CDR2 YYNGEE. CDR3 amino acids: CASSVEVYSETQYF. CDR3 coding DNA: TGTGCCAGCAGCGTAGAGGTCTATTCAGAGACCCAGTACTTC.

This chain connects TRBV30 to TRBJ1-6, with a possible D match to TRBD1 (5 bases). The germline gives CDR1 GTSNPN, CDR2 SVGIG (reference sequence). CDR3 length: 14 amino acids. Trimming left V 3 bases short and J 6 bases short, with 12 bases between. The CDR3: CAWRTGGFNSPLHF. CDR3 nucleotides: TGTGCCTGGAGAACAGGAGGCTTTAATTCACCCCTCCACTTT.

The chain recombines TRBV11-3 with TRBJ2-3; TRBD2 agrees at 8 bases. V dropped 1 base and J dropped 6; count of bases not matched to a gene: 9. Looked up from germline, CDR1 is SGHNT and CDR2 is YENEEA. This CDR3 is built from 16 residues. For the CDR3, the DNA is TGTGCCAGCAGCTTAGGCGGGAGCGGGAGTTTGGATACGCAGTATTTT. This codes for CASSLGGSGSLDTQYF.

The V call is TRBV15, the J call TRBJ1-1, with D possibly matching TRBD1 (5 bases). Looked up from germline, CDR1 is LNHNV and CDR2 is YYDKDF (reference sequence). The CDR3 consists of 15 residues. V was pared by 1 base and J by 1 base, with 10 bases between. CDR3 loop: CATSRGGGENTEAFF. The CDR3 DNA follows: TGTGCCACCAGCAGAGGTGGGGGAGAGAACACTGAAGCTTTCTTT.

The J gene is TRBJ1-1, the V gene TRBV28; 9 nucleotides match TRBD1. Germline trimming cut 5 bases from V and 4 bases from J; bases unmatched to any gene: 8. Germline-derived CDR1 and CDR2 are MDHEN and SYDVKM. The CDR3 totals 15 residues. CDR3 DNA: TGTGCCAGCAGTCCCCGGGACAGGGCGACCACTGAAGCTTTCTTT. It is translated as CASSPRDRATTEAFF. The full variable domain, completed using reference TRBV28 and TRBJ1-1, is DVKVTQSSRYLVKRTGEKVFLECVQDMDHENMFWYRQDPGLGLRLIYFSYDVKMKEKGDIPEGYSVSREKKERFSLILESASTNQTSMYLCASSPRDRATTEAFFGQGTRLTVV.

The genes are TRBV30 and TRBJ1-1; 7 positions match TRBD1. The CDR3 is 14 residues long. V gave up 2 bases and J gave up 3 bases; unmatched junction bases: 6. CDR1 and CDR2 (germline): GTSNPN, SVGIG (reference sequence). In nucleotides, the CDR3 is TGTGCCTGGAGTATCGAGGGGGCGTACACTGAAGCTTTCTTT. Amino acids: CAWSIEGAYTEAFF.

The chain carries TRBV2 and TRBJ1-1; D not certain. This CDR3 region has 12 residues. The V gene's germline CDR1 is SNHLY and CDR2 FYNNEI. Trimming removed 5 bases at V and 1 base at J, with 5 bases between. The CDR3 protein is CASSPGNTEAFF. CDR3 DNA: TGTGCCAGCAGTCCCGGGAACACTGAAGCTTTCTTT.

This clone was seen only a few times. J is TRBJ1-2 and V is TRBV3-1 (or the pseudogene TRBV3-2); TRBD1 matches at 7 bases. The J segment lost 6 bases and the V segment lost 1 base, leaving 8 bases of the junction unmatched. The CDR3 is 15 residues long. Germline CDR1 and CDR2: LGHDT and YNNKEL (reference sequence). CDR3 region: CASSQGHRGGDGYTF. CDR3 in DNA: TGTGCCAGCAGCCAAGGCCACAGGGGCGGCGATGGCTACACCTTC.

V is TRBV7-8 and J is TRBJ1-1, with D perhaps matching TRBD1 (6 bases). Trimming removed 1 base at V and 6 bases at J, with 12 bases between. In germline, CDR1 is SGHVS, CDR2 FQNEAQ. This CDR3 region has 14 residues. The CDR3 bases are TGTGCCAGCAGCTTAGATCGAGGACAGTCTGAAGCTTTCTTT. Protein sequence: CASSLDRGQSEAFF.

The rearrangement links TRBV18 to TRBJ1-5, with a tentative D call TRBD1 (6 bases). Looked up from germline, CDR1 is KGHSH and CDR2 is LQKENI. This CDR3 is 16 amino acids long. V was pared by 2 bases and J by 1 base, with 12 bases between. Written as DNA, the CDR3 is TGTGCCAGCTCACCAGTTAGGGACATGAGCAATCAGCCCCAGCATTTT. Its protein is CASSPVRDMSNQPQHF. Filled out from reference TRBV18 and TRBJ1-5, the complete variable domain reads NAGVMQNPRHLVRRRGQEARLRCSPMKGHSHVYWYRQLPEEGLKFMVYLQKENIIDESGMPKERFSAEFPKEGPSILRIQQVVRGDSAAYFCASSPVRDMSNQPQHFGDGTRLSIL.

The chain joins TRBV7-9 to TRBJ2-7; weak D call: TRBD1 (6 bases). The CDR3 totals 12 residues. The V end lost 5 bases, the J end lost 6 bases, and 11 bases lay between the germline ends. CDR1 and CDR2 from the germline V gene are SEHNR and FQNEAQ (reference sequence). The CDR3 loop reads CASSGNRVEQYF. CDR3 bases: TGTGCCAGCAGCGGCAACAGGGTCGAGCAGTACTTC.

This sequence joins TRBV25-1 and TRBJ2-1; D not resolved. V was pared by 3 bases and J by 0 bases, with 12 bases between. Germline lookup yields CDR1 MGHDK and CDR2 SYGVNS. The CDR3 consists of 16 residues. The CDR3 protein is CASSDLSPNSYNEQFF. The CDR3 DNA follows: TGTGCCAGCAGTGATTTGTCACCAAACTCCTACAATGAGCAGTTCTTC. Full variable domain (outside the CDR3, taken from reference TRBV25-1 and TRBJ2-1): EADIYQTPRYLVIGTGKKITLECSQTMGHDKMYWYQQDPGMELHLIHYSYGVNSTEKGDLSSESTVSRIRTEHFPLTLESARPSHTSQYLCASSDLSPNSYNEQFFGPGTRLTVL.

J is TRBJ2-3 and V is TRBV7-4, with 7 bases matching TRBD2. Germline lookup yields CDR1 SGHVT and CDR2 SQSDAQ. The junction had 12 bases not matched to a gene; V was cut back by 1 base and J by 5 bases. The CDR3 is 17 residues long. CDR3 amino acids: CASSLDSTSRGLDTQYF. The CDR3, as DNA: TGTGCCAGCAGCTTAGACTCGACTAGCAGAGGCCTAGATACGCAGTATTTT.

The chain recombines TRBV2 with TRBJ1-1; D is unclear. Germline V gives CDR1 SNHLY, CDR2 FYNNEI. Trimming shortened V by 1 base and J by 6 bases, and 15 bases separated the two germline ends. This CDR3 has 15 residues. The CDR3 coding sequence is TGTGCCAGCAGTGAAGATAGGGCCCAGTCGCCTGAAGCTTTCTTT. Amino acids: CASSEDRAQSPEAFF.

V gene TRBV13 combines with J gene TRBJ2-1; 8 nucleotides match TRBD2. Losses at the gene ends were 6 bases for V and 8 bases for J; bases not matched to a gene: 9. Germline assignment: CDR1 PRHDT and CDR2 FYEKMQ (reference sequence). This CDR3 contains 14 residues. CDR3: CASREGLERDEQFF. In DNA form, the CDR3 reads TGTGCCAGCAGAGAGGGACTAGAGCGGGATGAGCAGTTCTTC.

This clone has a single count. The chain uses TRBV12-3 or TRBV12-4 and TRBJ1-1; 7 nucleotides agree with TRBD1. V shed 6 bases, J shed 9 bases, and the junction held 7 bases outside the gene matches. The CDR3 covers 12 residues. The CDR3 sequence: CASRLGQAQAFF. In DNA form, the CDR3 reads TGTGCCAGCAGGCTTGGACAGGCTCAAGCTTTCTTT.

The CDR3 bases are TGTGCCAGCAGTTTTTTGAGGGACAGGGCTGAAGCTTTCTTT. Amino acids: CASSFLRDRAEAFF. The V call is TRBV6-2 or TRBV6-3, the J call TRBJ1-1, with 9 positions matching TRBD1. Germline V gene data show CDR1 as MNHEY and CDR2 as SVGEGT. The V gene end was trimmed by 4 bases and the J gene end by 6 bases; junction bases not matched to a gene: 6. This CDR3 is built from 14 residues.

J is TRBJ2-1 and V is TRBV7-6; 8 positions match TRBD1. The length of the CDR3 is 16 residues. Trimming cost V 6 bases and J 2 bases; bases outside gene matches: 9. Germline V gene sequence: CDR1 SGHVS, CDR2 FNYEAQ. The CDR3 is CASSTAGTGAYNEQFF. In DNA, the CDR3 is TGTGCCAGCAGTACCGCCGGGACAGGAGCCTACAATGAGCAGTTCTTC.

The rearrangement links TRBV24-1 to TRBJ1-4; TRBD1 aligns across 12 bases. This CDR3 contains 18 residues. The V segment lost 4 bases and the J segment 0 bases; nucleotides outside the gene matches: 5. Looked up from germline, CDR1 is KGHDR and CDR2 is SFDVKD. The CDR3 region is CATSESGTGGSTNEKLFF. The CDR3 region has the DNA TGTGCCACCAGTGAATCCGGGACAGGGGGCTCAACTAATGAAAAACTGTTTTTT.

The chain has TRBV11-2 and TRBJ1-5; 9 bases are a match to TRBD1. V was pared by 1 base and J by 6 bases, with 4 bases of the junction left unmatched. CDR1 is SGHAT, CDR2 FQNNGV, per germline. This CDR3 contains 15 residues. The CDR3 region has the DNA TGTGCCAGCAGCTTAGGGGGACAGGGTGGTCAGCCCCAGCATTTT. It encodes CASSLGGQGGQPQHF.

The V call is TRBV6-2 or TRBV6-3, the J call TRBJ2-2; D is possibly TRBD2 (6 bases). The CDR3 sequence is 16 residues long. V shed 4 bases and J shed 6 bases, with 18 bases lying between them. The germline gives CDR1 MNHEY, CDR2 SVGEGT. CDR3 DNA sequence: TGTGCCAGCAGTTCGGGCCGGACTAAGAGAGCCGGGGAGCTGTTTTTT. Translation: CASSSGRTKRAGELFF.

In DNA form, the CDR3 reads TGTGCCTGGAGTCCTGAGAGACTCACCCTCCACTTT. It codes for CAWSPERLTLHF. The V and J genes are TRBV30 and TRBJ1-6; unclear D gene. The CDR3 contains 12 residues. Germline CDR1 GTSNPN, CDR2 SVGIG (reference sequence). The V end lost 2 bases, the J end lost 14 bases, and 13 bases lay between the germline ends.

V gene TRBV6-2 or TRBV6-3 combines with J gene TRBJ1-2; D possibly corresponds to TRBD1 (5 bases). Per the germline V gene, CDR1 is MNHEY and CDR2 is SVGEGT. V was trimmed by 5 bases and J by 5 bases, leaving 18 bases between them. CDR3 length equals 15 residues. CDR3 DNA sequence: TGTGCCAGCAGTGCTACCTTGGGGACGGGGTATGGCTACACCTTC. Its translation is CASSATLGTGYGYTF.

The gene calls are TRBV5-4 and TRBJ1-2; D is undetermined. V was clipped by 1 base and J by 3 bases, with 10 bases between them. This CDR3 is built from 14 residues. Germline-derived CDR1 and CDR2 are SGHNT and YYREEE (reference sequence). The CDR3 is CASSLPYSDYGYTF. The DNA for the CDR3 is TGTGCCAGCAGCTTGCCTTACTCTGACTATGGCTACACCTTC.

The chain couples TRBV7-2 to TRBJ2-1; 7 positions agree with TRBD2. Germline V gives CDR1 SGHTA, CDR2 FQGNSA. The CDR3 contains 14 residues. J was trimmed by 6 bases and V by 2 bases; bases with no gene match: 4. This chain's CDR3 is CASSLSSSGNEQFF. The CDR3 DNA sequence: TGTGCCAGCAGCTTAAGTTCTAGCGGCAATGAGCAGTTCTTC. The full variable domain, completed using reference TRBV7-2 and TRBJ2-1, is GAGVSQSPSNKVTEKGKDVELRCDPISGHTALYWYRQSLGQGLEFLIYFQGNSAPDKSGLPSDRFSAERTGGSVSTLTIQRTQQEDSAVYLCASSLSSSGNEQFFGPGTRLTVL.

This chain links TRBV10-3 with TRBJ2-1, with a possible D match to TRBD2 (7 bases). Trimming pared 3 bases from V and 5 bases from J, leaving 20 bases between. Germline values: CDR1 ENHRY, CDR2 SYGVKD. The length of the CDR3 is 17 residues. The CDR3 DNA sequence: TGTGCCATCAGTGACTCTCGAAGGGGGGGGCTCAACAATGAGCAGTTCTTC. As protein: CAISDSRRGGLNNEQFF.

The V gene is TRBV9, the J gene TRBJ2-2; weak D call: TRBD2 (5 bases). The CDR3 is 14 residues long. The V end was cut by 3 bases, the J end by 5 bases, with 11 bases between. Germline V gives CDR1 SGDLS, CDR2 YYNGEE. The CDR3 DNA reads TGTGCCAGCAGCGGACTAATGGGGACCGGGGAGCTGTTTTTT. Translated: CASSGLMGTGELFF.